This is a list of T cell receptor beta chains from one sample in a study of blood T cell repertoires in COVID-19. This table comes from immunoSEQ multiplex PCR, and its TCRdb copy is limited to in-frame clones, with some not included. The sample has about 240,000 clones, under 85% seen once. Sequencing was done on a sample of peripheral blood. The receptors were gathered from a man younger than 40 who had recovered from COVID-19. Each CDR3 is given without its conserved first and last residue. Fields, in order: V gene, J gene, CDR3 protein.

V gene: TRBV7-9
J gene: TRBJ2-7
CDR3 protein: ASSDTGDPYEQY

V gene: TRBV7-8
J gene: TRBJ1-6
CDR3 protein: ASSSRTGGLNSPLH

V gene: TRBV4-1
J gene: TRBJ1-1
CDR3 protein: ASSRGGLNTEAF

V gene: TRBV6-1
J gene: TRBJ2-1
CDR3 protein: ASSEAADTALSQF

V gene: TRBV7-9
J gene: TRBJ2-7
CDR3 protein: ASTLGEVSLREQY

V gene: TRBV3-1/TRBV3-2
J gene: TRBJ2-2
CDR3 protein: ASSPAAGGHGGELF

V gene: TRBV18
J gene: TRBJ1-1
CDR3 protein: ASSPRTGLVDTEAF

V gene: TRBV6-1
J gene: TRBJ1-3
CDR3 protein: ASSAYRGGSGNTIY

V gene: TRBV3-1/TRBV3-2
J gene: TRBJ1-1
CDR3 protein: ASIPPGGDGYTEAF

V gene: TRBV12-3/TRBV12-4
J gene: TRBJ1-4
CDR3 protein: ASSPGSEKLF

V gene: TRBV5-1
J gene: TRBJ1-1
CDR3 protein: ASSLDAGASTEAF

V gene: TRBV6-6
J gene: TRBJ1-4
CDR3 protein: ASSYSMGQHEKLF

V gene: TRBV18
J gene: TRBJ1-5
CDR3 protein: ASSPGRGTTQH

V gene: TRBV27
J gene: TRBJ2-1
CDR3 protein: ASSLGFSSYNEQF

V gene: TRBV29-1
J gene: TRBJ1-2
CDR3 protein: SVGPGNSGYT

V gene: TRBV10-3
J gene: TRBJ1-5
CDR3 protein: AISGVDSAPQH

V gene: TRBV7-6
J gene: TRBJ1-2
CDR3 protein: ASGGNYGYT

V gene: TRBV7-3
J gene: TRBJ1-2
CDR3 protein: ASSLGGNDGYT

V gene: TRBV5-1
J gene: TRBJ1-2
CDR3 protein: ASAAGGDYGYT

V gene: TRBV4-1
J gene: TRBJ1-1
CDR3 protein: ASSPQAGANTEAF

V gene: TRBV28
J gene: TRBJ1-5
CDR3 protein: ASSFLGAGNQPQH

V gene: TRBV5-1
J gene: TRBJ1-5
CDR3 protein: ASSLDRNQPQH

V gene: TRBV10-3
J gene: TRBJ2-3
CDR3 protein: AIGQKTSGLTDTQY

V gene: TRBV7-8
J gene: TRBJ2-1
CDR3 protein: ASSPHGRGAQNEQF

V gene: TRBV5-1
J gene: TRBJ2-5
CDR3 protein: ASSAGAGQETQY

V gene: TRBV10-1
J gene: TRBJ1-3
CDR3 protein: ASLPDRGQGNTIY

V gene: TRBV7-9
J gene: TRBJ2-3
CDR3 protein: ASSSAFSGDTQY

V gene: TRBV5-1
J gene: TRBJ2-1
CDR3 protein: ASRLAGAVYNEQF

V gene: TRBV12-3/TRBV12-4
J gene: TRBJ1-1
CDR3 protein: ASFGGVGTEAF

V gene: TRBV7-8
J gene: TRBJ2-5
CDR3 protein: ASSSIQGRETQY

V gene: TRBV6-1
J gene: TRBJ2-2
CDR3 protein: ASSEGLAGGGTGELF

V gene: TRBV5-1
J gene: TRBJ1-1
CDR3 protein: ASSPGQGGTEAF

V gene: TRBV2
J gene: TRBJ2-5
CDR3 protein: ATGQGPRETQY

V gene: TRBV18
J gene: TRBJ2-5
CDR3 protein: ASSPGRGETQY

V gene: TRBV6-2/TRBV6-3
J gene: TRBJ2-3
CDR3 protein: ASSYSAVAGVGSTDTQY

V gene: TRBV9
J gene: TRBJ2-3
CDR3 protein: ASSIAGGPDTQY

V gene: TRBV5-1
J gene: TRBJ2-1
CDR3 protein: ASSSHGLQLFLNNEQF

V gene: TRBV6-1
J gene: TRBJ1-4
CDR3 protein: ASSEPRGPGEKLF

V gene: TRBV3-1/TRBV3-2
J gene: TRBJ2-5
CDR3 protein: ASSLGGGRETQY

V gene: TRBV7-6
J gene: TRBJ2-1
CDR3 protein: ASSPLGGRYNEQF

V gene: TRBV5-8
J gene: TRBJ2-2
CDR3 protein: ASSWDRVGGELF

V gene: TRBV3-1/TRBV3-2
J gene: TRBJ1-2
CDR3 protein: ASSHGTGSPIYGYT

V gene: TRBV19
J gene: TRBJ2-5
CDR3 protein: ASSTGLAGGQETQY

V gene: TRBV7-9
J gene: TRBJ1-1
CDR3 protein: ASSLLRGIDTEAF

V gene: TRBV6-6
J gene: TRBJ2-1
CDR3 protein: ASSRGANEQF

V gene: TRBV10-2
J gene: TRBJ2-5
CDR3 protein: ASRGDSQTQY

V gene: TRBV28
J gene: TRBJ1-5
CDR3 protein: ASSLSGINQPQH

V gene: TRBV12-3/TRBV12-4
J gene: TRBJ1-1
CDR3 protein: ASSWGRNTEAF

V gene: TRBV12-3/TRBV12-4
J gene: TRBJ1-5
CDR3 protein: ASSLPGNQPQH

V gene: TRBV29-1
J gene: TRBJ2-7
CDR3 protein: SVEKTGGYEQY

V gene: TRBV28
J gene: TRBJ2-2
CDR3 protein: ASSSGGVKSGELF

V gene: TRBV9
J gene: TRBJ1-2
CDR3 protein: ASSPQGGLNYGYT

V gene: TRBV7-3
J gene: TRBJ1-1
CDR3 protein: ASRGTADTEAF

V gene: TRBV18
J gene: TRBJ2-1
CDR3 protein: ASSPSGEQF

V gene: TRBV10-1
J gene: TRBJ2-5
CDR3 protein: ASSTGAQETQY